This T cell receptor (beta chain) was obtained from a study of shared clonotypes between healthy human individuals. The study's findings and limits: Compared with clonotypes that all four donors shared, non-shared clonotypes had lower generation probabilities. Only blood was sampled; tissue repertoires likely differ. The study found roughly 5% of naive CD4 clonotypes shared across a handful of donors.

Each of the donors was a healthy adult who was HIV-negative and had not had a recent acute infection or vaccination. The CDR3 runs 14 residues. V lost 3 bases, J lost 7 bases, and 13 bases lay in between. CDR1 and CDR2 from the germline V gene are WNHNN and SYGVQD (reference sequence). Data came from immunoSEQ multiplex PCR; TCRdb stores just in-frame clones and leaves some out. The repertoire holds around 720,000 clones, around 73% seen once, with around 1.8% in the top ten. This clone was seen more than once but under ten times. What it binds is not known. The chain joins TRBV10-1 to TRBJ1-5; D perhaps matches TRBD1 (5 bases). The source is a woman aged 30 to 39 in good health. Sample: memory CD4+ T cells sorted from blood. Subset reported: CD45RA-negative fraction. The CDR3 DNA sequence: TGCGCCAGCAGTGAAGGGACCTTGGGACAGCCCCAGCATTTT. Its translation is CASSEGTLGQPQHF.